This T cell receptor (beta chain) was profiled in a study of T cells expressing NK-cell markers. The wider study: There were seven HCMV-seropositive donors and one seronegative donor among the eight sequenced.

Germline V gene data show CDR1 as SGHRS and CDR2 as YFSETQ. The CDR3 is made up of 18 amino acids. TCRdb processed the 5' RACE reads again and assigns one entry to each CDR3 protein, with no DNA. The sample table includes around 470,000 distinct CDR3 sequences. The clonotype was recovered from a woman between 50 and 59 years old in good health. The sample comprised blood T cells: a sorted CD56 or NKG2C T cell subset, CD4+ or CD8+ T cells, or bulk PBMC T cells (not recorded which). This rearrangement joins TRBV5-1 to TRBJ2-7; TCRdb outputs TRBD2, but without DNA this stays unchecked. CDR3 loop: CANEWTSGTYLGDYEQYF.